This TCR beta chain was profiled in a study of blood T cell repertoires in COVID-19. The CDR3 covers 14 residues. The germline CDR1 and CDR2 sequences are GTSNPN and SVGIG (reference sequence). Trimming took 3 bases from V and 2 from J; bases not matched to a gene: 3. In the original analysis: Reference gene primer amplification gave nucleated cell count estimates. TCRdb's table, derived via immunoSEQ multiplex PCR, lists solely in-frame clones and lacks some. Clone size and V and J calls were adopted from that table, with D and trimming inferred from the DNA. There are more than 250,000 clones in the sample; roughly 80% occur only once, and more than 4% lies in the top ten.

This clonotype was sampled from a man aged 40-49 years who had been exposed to COVID-19. This chain connects TRBV30 to TRBJ2-5, with TRBD2 matching over 10 bases. Sequencing was carried out using PBMCs or T cells enriched from blood (not recorded which). The CDR3 loop is CAWRTSGAQETQYF. CDR3 sequence (DNA): TGTGCCTGGAGAACTAGCGGGGCTCAAGAGACCCAGTACTTC.